This TCR beta chain was retrieved from a study of T cell responses to AZD1222 COVID-19 vaccine. The overall study: Pooled in the analysis were second doses at about 4 or about 12 weeks. Points from the study as a whole: Elevations in Spike-specific TCR breadth and depth followed administration of two AZD1222 doses.

The length of the CDR3 is 14 residues. CDR1 is KGHSH, CDR2 LQKENI, per germline. V lost 3 bases, J lost 6 bases, and 12 bases lay in between. The data were produced by immunoSEQ multiplex PCR, yet TCRdb's version contains in-frame clones alone and is incomplete. The sample has over 130,000 clones; around 94% are singletons. On this clone itself: Antigen specificity is unknown.

The chain is built from TRBV18 and TRBJ2-1, with unresolved D. The receptor was derived from an adult in good health. This specimen consisted of peripheral blood, obtained on day 0 of AZD1222 vaccination. The CDR3 coding sequence is TGTGCCAGCTCACCTTTGATAGCCGTCAATGAGCAGTTCTTC. Translated: CASSPLIAVNEQFF.